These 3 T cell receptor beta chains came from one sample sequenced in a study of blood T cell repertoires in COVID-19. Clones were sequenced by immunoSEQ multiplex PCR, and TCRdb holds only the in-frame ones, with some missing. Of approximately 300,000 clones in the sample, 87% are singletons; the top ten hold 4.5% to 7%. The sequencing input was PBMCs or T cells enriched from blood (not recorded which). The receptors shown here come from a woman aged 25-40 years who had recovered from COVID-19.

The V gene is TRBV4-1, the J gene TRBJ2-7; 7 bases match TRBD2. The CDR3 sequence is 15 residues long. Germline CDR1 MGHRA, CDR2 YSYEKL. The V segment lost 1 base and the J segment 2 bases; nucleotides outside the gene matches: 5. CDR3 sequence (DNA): TGCGCCAGCAGCCAAGGGGGGGGACGGACCTACGAGCAGTACTTC. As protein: CASSQGGGRTYEQYF.

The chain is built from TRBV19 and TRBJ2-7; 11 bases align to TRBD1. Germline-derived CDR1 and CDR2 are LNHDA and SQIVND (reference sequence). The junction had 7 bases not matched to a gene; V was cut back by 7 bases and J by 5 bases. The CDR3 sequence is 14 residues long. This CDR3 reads CASNPGQGAHEQYF. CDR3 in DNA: TGTGCCAGTAATCCTGGACAGGGGGCGCACGAGCAGTACTTC.

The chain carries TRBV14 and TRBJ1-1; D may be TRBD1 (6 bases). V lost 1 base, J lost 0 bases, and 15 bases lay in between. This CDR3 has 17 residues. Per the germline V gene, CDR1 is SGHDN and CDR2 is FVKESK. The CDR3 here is CASSQGRDIPMNTEAFF. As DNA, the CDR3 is TGTGCCAGCAGCCAAGGCCGGGACATTCCCATGAACACTGAAGCTTTCTTT.